The clone carrying this T cell receptor (beta chain) was seen only a few times. The data were obtained in a study of neoadjuvant nivolumab and ipilimumab in lung cancer. Study at large: Patients got nivolumab 3 mg/kg on days 1, 15 and 29; combination added ipilimumab 1 mg/kg day 1.

The CDR3 consists of 13 residues. Germline V gene data show CDR1 as MGHRA and CDR2 as YSYEKL. With 1 base removed from V and 4 bases from J, the gap between germline ends came to 6 bases. This table comes from immunoSEQ multiplex PCR, and its TCRdb copy is limited to in-frame clones, with some not included. The sample has about 26,000 clones, approximately 85% seen once. The input for sequencing was tumor tissue, taken after neoadjuvant nivolumab, alone or with ipilimumab, at or shortly before surgery. The J gene is TRBJ2-3, the V gene TRBV4-1; D uncertain. This clonotype originated in an adult with non-small cell lung cancer. Written as DNA, the CDR3 is TGCGCCAGCAGCCAAGTTCCCCCAGATACGCAGTATTTT. Translated: CASSQVPPDTQYF.